The 16 T cell receptor beta chains listed next were all sequenced from one sample in a study of blood T cell repertoires in COVID-19. The repertoire was sequenced with immunoSEQ multiplex PCR; TCRdb's copy has only in-frame clones and lacks some. The repertoire holds 200,000 to 250,000 clones, about nine tenths seen once, with 2.2% in the top ten. The specimen was peripheral blood. These receptors all come from a man under 40 who had recovered from COVID-19.

CDR3: CASSLVGTDSYNEQFF. For the CDR3, the DNA is TGCGCCAGCAGCTTAGTTGGGACAGACTCCTACAATGAGCAGTTCTTC. The rearrangement joins TRBV5-1 to TRBJ2-1; TRBD1 agrees at 7 bases. Unmatched junction bases numbered 5, after V lost 2 bases and J lost 0 bases. This CDR3 comprises 16 residues. Germline CDR1 is SGHRS and CDR2 is YFSETQ.

This chain connects TRBV28 to TRBJ2-7, with D possibly matching TRBD1 (6 bases). There are 13 residues in the CDR3. CDR1 is MDHEN, CDR2 SYDVKM, per germline. V lost 5 bases and J 7 bases, leaving 15 bases between the germline ends. The CDR3 region is CASSPGQPREQYF. In DNA, the CDR3 is TGTGCCAGCAGTCCCGGACAGCCTCGGGAGCAGTACTTC.

The V call is TRBV6-4, the J call TRBJ2-1; 8 bases are shared with TRBD2. This CDR3 is built from 16 residues. Germline lookup yields CDR1 MRHNA and CDR2 SNTAGT. The trim removed 3 bases at V and 0 bases at J, leaving 4 bases unmatched. CDR3 loop: CASSDRGGISYNEQFF. The CDR3 DNA follows: TGTGCCAGCAGTGATCGGGGGGGAATCTCCTACAATGAGCAGTTCTTC.

This clone occurred once. The chain recombines TRBV7-8 with TRBJ2-7; 9 bases fit TRBD1. Germline CDR1 and CDR2: SGHVS and FQNEAQ. Germline trimming cut 3 bases from V and 2 bases from J; bases unmatched to any gene: 5. There are 15 residues in the CDR3. The CDR3 nucleotides are TGTGCCAGCAGCTTGGTACAGGGGGCCCCCTACGAGCAGTACTTC. It codes for CASSLVQGAPYEQYF.

This clone was recorded only once. This chain joins TRBV10-3 and TRBJ1-1; maybe TRBD1 (5 bases). Germline CDR1 and CDR2: ENHRY and SYGVKD. The CDR3 has 12 amino acids. Trimming cost V 0 bases and J 9 bases, with 8 bases left between them. The CDR3: CAISESGGKAFF. The CDR3, as DNA: TGTGCCATCAGTGAGTCGGGGGGAAAAGCTTTCTTT.

The chain is built from TRBV9 and TRBJ1-3; 8 bases fit TRBD1. J was trimmed by 0 bases and V by 0 bases; bases with no gene match: 8. CDR3 length: 18 amino acids. The germline V gene has CDR1 SGDLS and CDR2 YYNGEE. In DNA, the CDR3 is TGTGCCAGCAGCGTAGGACCAGGGGGCATGGGCTCTGGAAACACCATATATTTT. This encodes CASSVGPGGMGSGNTIYF. The full variable domain, rest sourced from reference TRBV9 and TRBJ1-3, is DSGVTQTPKHLITATGQRVTLRCSPRSGDLSVYWYQQSLDQGLQFLIQYYNGEERAKGNILERFSAQQFPDLHSELNLSSLELGDSALYFCASSVGPGGMGSGNTIYFGEGSWLTVV.

The chain is built from TRBV6-4 and TRBJ2-3; 8 bases agree with TRBD2. CDR1 is MRHNA, CDR2 SNTAGT, per germline. V trimming: 0 bases; J trimming: 2 bases; junction bases outside the gene matches: 4. The CDR3 is 16 residues long. The CDR3 here is CASSDSAGGDTDTQYF. The CDR3 coding sequence is TGTGCCAGCAGTGACTCGGCGGGGGGAGACACAGATACGCAGTATTTT.

This chain joins TRBV19 and TRBJ1-2; possible D gene TRBD1, 6 bases. V lost 6 bases and J lost 2, with 10 bases in between. Germline V gives CDR1 LNHDA, CDR2 SQIVND (reference sequence). This CDR3 comprises 13 residues. The CDR3 region is CASRLTGNYGYTF. The CDR3 DNA reads TGTGCCAGTAGACTGACAGGAAACTATGGCTACACCTTC.

CDR3 in amino acids: CASSPGTGATYEQYF. The CDR3 DNA reads as TGTGCCAGCAGCCCCGGGACAGGGGCCACCTACGAGCAGTACTTC. The chain is built from TRBV5-6 and TRBJ2-7; TRBD1 agrees at 10 bases. The CDR3 loop spans 15 amino acids. The germline V gene encodes CDR1 SGHDT and CDR2 YYEEEE. V shed 4 bases and J 2 bases; nucleotides not matched to a gene: 6.

This clone was counted a few times. The chain is built from TRBV4-2 and TRBJ1-4; possibly TRBD1 for D (5 bases). From germline, CDR1 is LGHNA and CDR2 YNFKEQ. This CDR3 contains 17 residues. V was trimmed by 2 bases and J by 5 bases, leaving 18 bases between them. The DNA of the CDR3 is TGTGCCAGCAGCCAATTGGGGCGTGGAGAGTTCAATGAAAAACTGTTTTTT. Translation: CASSQLGRGEFNEKLFF.

This rearrangement joins TRBV24-1 to TRBJ2-3, with D possibly being TRBD1 (6 bases). V was cut by 3 bases and J by 1 base, with 13 bases left in between. The CDR3 runs 16 residues. In germline, CDR1 is KGHDR, CDR2 SFDVKD. The CDR3 protein is CATSDITAGGTDTQYF. The DNA of the CDR3 is TGTGCCACCAGTGATATAACGGCAGGGGGCACAGATACGCAGTATTTT.

The rearrangement joins TRBV9 to TRBJ1-1; the D is unclear. The CDR3 contains 14 residues. The V end lost 4 bases, the J end lost 7 bases, and 17 bases lay between the germline ends. CDR1 and CDR2 (germline): SGDLS, YYNGEE. The CDR3 coding sequence is TGTGCCAGCAGCTTCCATCAGACTGGGAGTGAAGCTTTCTTT. The encoded protein is CASSFHQTGSEAFF.

The V gene is TRBV4-1, the J gene TRBJ1-2, with D maybe TRBD1 (6 bases). CDR1 is MGHRA, CDR2 YSYEKL, per germline. Trimming cost V 0 bases and J 8 bases, with 25 bases left between them. The CDR3 has 18 amino acids. In DNA, the CDR3 is TGCGCCAGCAGCCAAGATATTTTTATTGGGGGCGCAGATCGGGGCTACACCTTC. Protein sequence: CASSQDIFIGGADRGYTF.

V and J are TRBV4-1 and TRBJ2-7; D is possibly TRBD1 (5 bases). Germline-derived CDR1 and CDR2 are MGHRA and YSYEKL. With 3 bases removed from V and 3 bases from J, the gap between germline ends came to 15 bases. The CDR3 has 15 amino acids. CDR3 in DNA: TGCGCCAGCAGCCAGGTGATGGACATATACTACGAGCAGTACTTC. Translating gives CASSQVMDIYYEQYF.

The CDR3 here is CASSPGTRTWEQYF. The CDR3 DNA sequence: TGTGCCAGCAGCCCCGGGACTAGAACGTGGGAGCAGTACTTC. The chain is built from TRBV11-3 and TRBJ2-7, with 8 bases matching TRBD2. The CDR3 is 14 residues long. V shed 5 bases and J 7 bases; nucleotides not matched to a gene: 10. Germline CDR1 reads SGHNT; CDR2 reads YENEEA.

This sequence joins TRBV5-1 and TRBJ1-2, with D possibly matching TRBD1 (5 bases). Germline CDR1 SGHRS, CDR2 YFSETQ. V dropped 8 bases and J dropped 3 bases, with 14 bases sitting between them. This CDR3 spans 13 amino acids. The CDR3 spells CASRAGVDYGYTF. The CDR3 DNA reads as TGCGCCAGTCGGGCGGGGGTGGACTATGGCTACACCTTC.